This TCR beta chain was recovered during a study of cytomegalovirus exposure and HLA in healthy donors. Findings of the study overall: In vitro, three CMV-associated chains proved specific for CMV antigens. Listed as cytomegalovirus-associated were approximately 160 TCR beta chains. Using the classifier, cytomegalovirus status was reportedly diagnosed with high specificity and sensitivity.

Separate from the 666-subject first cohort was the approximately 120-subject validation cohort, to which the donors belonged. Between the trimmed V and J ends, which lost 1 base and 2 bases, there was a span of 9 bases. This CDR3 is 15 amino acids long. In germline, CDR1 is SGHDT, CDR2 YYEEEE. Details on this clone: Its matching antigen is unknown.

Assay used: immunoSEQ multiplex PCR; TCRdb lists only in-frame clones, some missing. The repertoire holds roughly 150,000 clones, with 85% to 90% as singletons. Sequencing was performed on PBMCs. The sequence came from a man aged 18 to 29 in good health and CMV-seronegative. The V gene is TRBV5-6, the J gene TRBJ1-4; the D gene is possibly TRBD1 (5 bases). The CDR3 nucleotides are TGTGCCAGCAGCTTGATCAGGGCGACTAATGAAAAACTGTTTTTT. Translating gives CASSLIRATNEKLFF.